This TCR beta chain was recovered during a study of radiotherapy plus CTLA-4 blockade in lung cancer. Sequenced by immunoSEQ multiplex PCR; TCRdb stores in-frame clones only, minus some. This table has 90,000 to 130,000 clones, about 80% appearing once. The CDR3 runs 16 residues. Germline V CDR1 and CDR2: LGHNA, YNFKEQ. Trimming at V came to 1 base and at J to 1 base, leaving 2 bases not matched to a gene. The TCR comes from a human donor with non-small cell lung cancer that progressed on radiotherapy plus ipilimumab. Some clones in this sample may be carry-over from other donors' samples. The rearrangement uses TRBV4-2 and TRBJ2-5, with 11 bases matching TRBD2. The sample here was peripheral blood, taken from a patient treated with radiotherapy plus ipilimumab. CDR3 residues: CASSQGTSGGQETQYF. CDR3 DNA: TGTGCCAGCAGCCAAGGTACTAGCGGGGGCCAAGAGACCCAGTACTTC.